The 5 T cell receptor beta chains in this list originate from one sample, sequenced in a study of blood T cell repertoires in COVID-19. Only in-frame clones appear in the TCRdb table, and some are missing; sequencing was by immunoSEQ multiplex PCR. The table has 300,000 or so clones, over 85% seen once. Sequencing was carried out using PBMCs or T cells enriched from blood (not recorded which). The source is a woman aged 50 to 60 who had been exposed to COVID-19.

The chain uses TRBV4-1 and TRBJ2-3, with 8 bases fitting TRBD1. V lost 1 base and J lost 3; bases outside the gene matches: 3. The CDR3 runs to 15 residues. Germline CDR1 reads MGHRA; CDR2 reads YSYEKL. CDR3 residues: CASSQGRTGTDTQYF. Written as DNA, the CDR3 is TGCGCCAGCAGCCAAGGCAGGACAGGGACAGATACGCAGTATTTT.

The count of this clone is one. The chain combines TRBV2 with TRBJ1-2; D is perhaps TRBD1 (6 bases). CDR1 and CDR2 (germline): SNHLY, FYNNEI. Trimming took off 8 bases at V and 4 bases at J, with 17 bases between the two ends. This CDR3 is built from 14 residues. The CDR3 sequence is CASSLIQGSYGYTF. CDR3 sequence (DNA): TGTGCCAGCTCGCTTATTCAGGGGTCCTATGGCTACACCTTC.

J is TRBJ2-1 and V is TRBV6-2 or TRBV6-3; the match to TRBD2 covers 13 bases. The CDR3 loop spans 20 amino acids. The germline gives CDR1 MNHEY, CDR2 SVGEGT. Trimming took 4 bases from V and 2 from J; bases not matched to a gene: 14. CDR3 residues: CASSSRLAGGITKAYNEQFF. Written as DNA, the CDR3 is TGTGCCAGCAGTTCCCGACTAGCGGGGGGAATTACAAAGGCCTACAATGAGCAGTTCTTC.

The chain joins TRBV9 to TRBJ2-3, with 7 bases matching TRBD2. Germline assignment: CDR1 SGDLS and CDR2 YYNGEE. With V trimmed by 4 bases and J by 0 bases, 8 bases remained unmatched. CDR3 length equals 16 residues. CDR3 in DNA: TGTGCCAGCAGCCCCTACCGAGCGGGGAGCACAGATACGCAGTATTTT. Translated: CASSPYRAGSTDTQYF.

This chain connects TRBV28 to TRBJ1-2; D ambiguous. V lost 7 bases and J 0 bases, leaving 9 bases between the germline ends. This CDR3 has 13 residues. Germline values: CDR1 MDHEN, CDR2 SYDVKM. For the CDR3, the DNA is TGTGCCAGCAACGAGCAGGCTAACTATGGCTACACCTTC. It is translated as CASNEQANYGYTF.